This T cell receptor (beta chain) came from a study of read filtering for tumor transcriptome and immune sequencing. Study as a whole: Revised staging placed eight or nine patients in R-ISS I, about 15 in II, six or seven in III. Transcriptome libraries were built from DNase-treated RNA. Overall study findings and caveats: Around 80% of IR-seq clonotypes had a single read, yet these held 3.5% to 4.5% of reads.

The library was built from roughly 400 ng RNA with molecular barcoded adaptors for alpha/delta and beta/gamma chains. MiXCR, run by TCRdb on the reads, gives a single entry per CDR3 protein. Among approximately 140,000 distinct CDR3 sequences listed, less than 15% were seen once. This clonotype was detected many times. Its target is not known. This CDR3 has 14 residues. The germline V gene has CDR1 DFQATT and CDR2 SNEGSKA (reference sequence). V was shortened by 6 bases and J by 1 base, with 13 bases between the two germline ends. The sequencing input was a population of CD138-negative cells sorted from bone marrow. The rearrangement joins TRBV20-1 to TRBJ1-5, with D possibly matching TRBD1 (6 bases). This TCR was recovered from a donor aged 40 or older with multiple myeloma. CDR3 in DNA: TGCAGTGCCGGGGGACATACGAGCAATCAGCCCCAGCATTTT. Its protein is CSAGGHTSNQPQHF.